This passage covers 24 T cell receptor beta chains from one sample sequenced in a study of shared clonotypes between healthy human individuals. The data were produced by immunoSEQ multiplex PCR, yet TCRdb's version contains in-frame clones alone and is incomplete. The data hold around 720,000 clones, with 73% observed a single time. The sample comprised memory CD4+ T cells sorted from blood. Subset in this sample: CD45RA-negative fraction. The source of these receptors is a woman aged 25-40 years in good health.

Regarding this clone: One junction end disagrees with the germline gene, perhaps due to a read error. The CDR3 DNA sequence: TGCGCCAGCAGTTTGGACACCCCGACCTACAATGAGCAGTTCTTC. Its translation is CASSLDTPTYNEQFF. The chain carries TRBV5-1 and TRBJ2-1; weak D call: TRBD1 (5 bases). This CDR3 spans 15 amino acids. Germline V gives CDR1 SGHRS, CDR2 YFSETQ. Looking up the rest from reference TRBV5-1 and TRBJ2-1 gives the full variable domain: KAGVTQTPRYLIKTRGQQVTLSCSPISGHRSVSWYQQTPGQGLQFLFEYFSETQRNKGNFPGRFSGRQFSNSRSEMNVSTLELGDSALYLCASSLDTPTYNEQFFGPGTRLTVL.

Of note for this clone: Other DNA sequences in the same sample also yield this CDR3. J is TRBJ1-3 and V is TRBV28; 8 nucleotides agree with TRBD1. Germline assignment: CDR1 MDHEN and CDR2 SYDVKM. The CDR3 runs 13 residues. The trim removed 6 bases at V and 4 bases at J, leaving 2 bases unmatched. The CDR3 bases are TGTGCCAGCAGGCGACAGGGGGGAAACACCATATATTTT. It codes for CASRRQGGNTIYF.

The rearrangement links TRBV11-2 to TRBJ1-4; possibly TRBD1 for D (6 bases). The CDR3 spans 16 residues. V shed 0 bases and J shed 8 bases, with 16 bases lying between them. Germline CDR1 and CDR2: SGHAT and FQNNGV. Written as DNA, the CDR3 is TGTGCCAGCAGCTTAGATGGGGGGCCCCCGGAGGAAAAACTGTTTTTT. Its translation is CASSLDGGPPEEKLFF.

V gene TRBV28 combines with J gene TRBJ1-3; 7 positions match TRBD1. The CDR3 covers 16 residues. The trim removed 6 bases at V and 2 bases at J, leaving 10 bases unmatched. In germline, CDR1 is MDHEN, CDR2 SYDVKM. The CDR3 protein is CASSNLLGQTGNTIYF. In DNA form, the CDR3 reads TGTGCCAGCAGCAACCTCCTGGGACAGACTGGAAACACCATATATTTT.

This chain links TRBV27 with TRBJ1-1, with no clear D. Germline values: CDR1 MNHEY, CDR2 SMNVEV (reference sequence). The ends were cut back, 2 bases at V and 3 bases at J, with 7 bases in the middle. The CDR3 covers 13 residues. The chain's CDR3 is CASSLQRYTEAFF. The CDR3 region has the DNA TGTGCCAGCAGTTTACAGAGATACACTGAAGCTTTCTTT.

Worth noting for this clone: The sample contains more than one DNA sequence encoding this CDR3. The chain is built from TRBV19 and TRBJ2-3; weak D call: TRBD2 (5 bases). The CDR3 contains 14 residues. The V and J ends lost 1 base and 3 bases respectively, with 8 bases between them. Germline V gives CDR1 LNHDA, CDR2 SQIVND (reference sequence). This CDR3 is CASSIAAGTDTQYF. The CDR3 bases are TGTGCCAGTAGTATAGCGGCGGGTACAGATACGCAGTATTTT.

This clone was seen once. This chain connects TRBV6-1 to TRBJ1-5; 7 nucleotides match TRBD1. Germline CDR1 is MNHNS and CDR2 is SASEGT. The CDR3 consists of 17 residues. J was trimmed by 0 bases and V by 4 bases; bases with no gene match: 9. Written as DNA, the CDR3 is TGTGCCAGCAGTGGACACTCTTACAGGGGTAGCAATCAGCCCCAGCATTTT. This encodes CASSGHSYRGSNQPQHF.

The gene calls are TRBV5-1 and TRBJ2-3; 13 bases fit TRBD2. The ends lost 4 bases at V and 4 bases at J; junction bases unmatched: 6. CDR3 length: 16 amino acids. Germline CDR1 and CDR2: SGHRS and YFSETQ. CDR3 DNA sequence: TGCGCCAGCAGCATACTAGCGGGAGGGGTCCCAGATACGCAGTATTTT. Encoded protein: CASSILAGGVPDTQYF.

The chain carries TRBV5-4 and TRBJ2-5; the D gene is possibly TRBD1 (5 bases). The length of the CDR3 is 14 residues. V dropped 3 bases and J dropped 1 base, with 10 bases sitting between them. CDR1 SGHNT and CDR2 YYREEE come from the germline V gene (reference sequence). CDR3 in amino acids: CASSSPRGQETQYF. CDR3 nucleotides: TGTGCCAGCAGCTCACCTAGGGGCCAAGAGACCCAGTACTTC. The full variable domain, rest sourced from reference TRBV5-4 and TRBJ2-5, is ETGVTQSPTHLIKTRGQQVTLRCSSQSGHNTVSWYQQALGQGPQFIFQYYREEENGRGNFPPRFSGLQFPNYSSELNVNALELDDSALYLCASSSPRGQETQYFGPGTRLLVL.

The chain couples TRBV4-1 to TRBJ2-5; 7 bases agree with TRBD2. V lost 1 base and J lost 2; bases outside the gene matches: 4. CDR1 is MGHRA, CDR2 YSYEKL, per germline. This CDR3 spans 15 amino acids. CDR3 region: CASSQGLAEQETQYF. CDR3 bases: TGCGCCAGCAGCCAAGGCCTAGCGGAACAAGAGACCCAGTACTTC.

V gene TRBV14 combines with J gene TRBJ2-7; TRBD2 agrees at 16 bases. CDR3 length: 18 amino acids. CDR1 SGHDN and CDR2 FVKESK come from the germline V gene. With 4 bases clipped from V and 1 base from J, the junction kept 7 bases outside the gene matches. CDR3 DNA: TGTGCCAGCAGCCCGGGACTAGCGGGAGGGCCAGAGTCCTACGAGCAGTACTTC. Translated, it gives CASSPGLAGGPESYEQYF.

The rearrangement joins TRBV5-1 to TRBJ2-5; tentatively, D is TRBD2 (5 bases). The CDR3 length is 15 residues. The V end lost 0 bases, the J end lost 11 bases, and 20 bases lay between the germline ends. CDR1 SGHRS and CDR2 YFSETQ come from the germline V gene. The CDR3 region has the DNA TGCGCCAGCAGCTTGGGTACGGGATCCGTGCCTGAGCAGTACTTC. Translating it yields CASSLGTGSVPEQYF.

V usage is TRBV6-1 and J usage is TRBJ1-1; D not resolved. Trimming stripped 2 bases from V and 6 bases from J, with 16 bases between. Germline V gene data show CDR1 as MNHNS and CDR2 as SASEGT. This CDR3 has 15 residues. CDR3 sequence (DNA): TGTGCCAGCAGTGAAAGGCGGGGAGGTTCGGCTGAAGCTTTCTTT. Protein product: CASSERRGGSAEAFF.

V and J are TRBV5-1 and TRBJ2-1, with 9 bases fitting TRBD2. V trimming: 4 bases; J trimming: 3 bases; junction bases outside the gene matches: 5. CDR1 and CDR2 (germline): SGHRS, YFSETQ. The CDR3 is 15 residues long. The CDR3 nucleotides are TGCGCCAGCAGCAATAGCGGGAGCTTCTACAATGAGCAGTTCTTC. It translates to CASSNSGSFYNEQFF.

The chain uses TRBV11-2 and TRBJ2-1, with 13 positions matching TRBD2. Trimming at V came to 5 bases and at J to 9 bases, leaving 4 bases not matched to a gene. The CDR3 sequence is 14 residues long. The germline V gene has CDR1 SGHAT and CDR2 FQNNGV. This chain's CDR3 is CASSPTSGRGEQFF. Written as DNA, the CDR3 is TGTGCCAGCAGCCCTACTAGCGGGAGGGGTGAGCAGTTCTTC.

This chain uses TRBV6-1 with TRBJ2-3, with 8 bases identical to TRBD1. The trim removed 3 bases at V and 6 bases at J, leaving 8 bases unmatched. This CDR3 is built from 15 residues. In germline, CDR1 is MNHNS, CDR2 SASEGT. The CDR3 DNA reads TGTGCCAGCAGTGACCCGGACAGGGTGGTGGATACGCAGTATTTT. Translation: CASSDPDRVVDTQYF.

The chain uses TRBV19 and TRBJ1-1, with 10 bases fitting TRBD1. CDR3 length equals 15 residues. With 2 bases clipped from V and 6 bases from J, the junction kept 6 bases outside the gene matches. The germline V gene encodes CDR1 LNHDA and CDR2 SQIVND (reference sequence). In DNA, the CDR3 is TGTGCCAGTAGTATACAACCGGGACAGGGGTCTGAAGCTTTCTTT. This gives the protein CASSIQPGQGSEAFF.

This clone has ten or more counts. Here the CDR3 DNA reads TGTGCCAGCAGCTTAGGAAGGAGCACAGATACGCAGTATTTT. Translation gives CASSLGRSTDTQYF. This chain connects TRBV7-3 to TRBJ2-3; D ambiguous. CDR1 SGHTA and CDR2 FQGTGA come from the germline V gene. Trimming took off 2 bases at V and 0 bases at J, with 6 bases between the two ends. This CDR3 has 14 residues.

This clone has a single count. The CDR3 DNA reads as TGTGCCAGCAGAACCCGACTAGCTTCCTTACAGCAGTACTTC. It yields the protein CASRTRLASLQQYF. V is TRBV27 and J is TRBJ2-7; TRBD2 aligns across 7 bases. The V segment lost 6 bases and the J segment 8 bases; nucleotides outside the gene matches: 13. The CDR3 has 14 amino acids. Germline CDR1 MNHEY, CDR2 SMNVEV (reference sequence).

The chain is built from TRBV6-5 and TRBJ2-3, with D unresolved. V was clipped by 2 bases and J by 3 bases, with 6 bases between them. There are 13 residues in the CDR3. Per germline, CDR1 MNHEY and CDR2 SVGAGI. The DNA of the CDR3 is TGTGCCAGCAGTTACAAGAGGACAGATACGCAGTATTTT. Translated: CASSYKRTDTQYF.

This clone came up a few times. V usage is TRBV28 and J usage is TRBJ1-2, with 9 bases fitting TRBD1. CDR1 MDHEN and CDR2 SYDVKM come from the germline V gene. The CDR3 extends over 16 amino acids. V shed 2 bases, J shed 1 base, and the junction held 5 bases outside the gene matches. The DNA of the CDR3 is TGTGCCAGCAGTTTAGCCGGGACAGGGCTTAACTATGGCTACACCTTC. The encoded protein is CASSLAGTGLNYGYTF.

The gene calls are TRBV19 and TRBJ2-5; no clear D. Germline V CDR1 and CDR2: LNHDA, SQIVND (reference sequence). Between the trimmed V and J ends, which lost 6 bases and 4 bases, there was a span of 9 bases. There are 12 residues in the CDR3. In nucleotides, the CDR3 is TGTGCCAGTAGCCTCCCCAGAGAGACCCAGTACTTC. Translated: CASSLPRETQYF.

This clone was observed at least ten times. The V call is TRBV19, the J call TRBJ2-5; 13 positions agree with TRBD2. The V gene end was trimmed by 10 bases and the J gene end by 6 bases; junction bases not matched to a gene: 2. The CDR3 length is 12 residues. Germline loops: CDR1 LNHDA, CDR2 SQIVND (reference sequence). The DNA of the CDR3 is TGTGCCACGGGACTAGCGGGACAGACCCAGTACTTC. Its translation: CATGLAGQTQYF.

V usage is TRBV6-1 and J usage is TRBJ1-3; possible D gene TRBD1, 6 bases. The CDR3 consists of 15 residues. The V end was cut by 3 bases, the J end by 2 bases, with 11 bases between. Per germline, CDR1 MNHNS and CDR2 SASEGT. CDR3 residues: CASSDLDSPGNTIYF. CDR3 DNA sequence: TGTGCCAGCAGTGATCTGGACAGTCCTGGAAACACCATATATTTT.